This paragraph reports one T cell receptor beta chain. This sample is part of a study of shared clonotypes between healthy human individuals. Measured with immunoSEQ multiplex PCR; TCRdb has only the in-frame clones, and not every one. The repertoire consists of some 1 million clones, with about 75% occurring once and the leading ten covering approximately 1.5%. Germline V CDR1 and CDR2: SGHNT, YYREEE (reference sequence). The ends were cut back, 2 bases at V and 4 bases at J, with 16 bases in the middle. The length of the CDR3 is 16 residues. This chain joins TRBV5-4 and TRBJ1-3; no reliable D call. The sequencing input was memory CD4+ T cells sorted from blood. This sample's subset: CD45RA-negative fraction. The source of this sequence is a man between 18 and 29 years old in good health. In nucleotides, the CDR3 is TGTGCCAGCAGCTTCGGGCCCTCACTACAAGGAAACACCATATATTTT. Protein product: CASSFGPSLQGNTIYF.